The next 27 T cell receptor beta chains were all read from a single sample in a study of blood T cell repertoires in COVID-19. The assay was immunoSEQ multiplex PCR, and TCRdb's table has in-frame clones only and misses some. The data show roughly 150,000 clones, with about 80% seen just once and over 10% held by the top ten. What was sequenced was peripheral blood. These receptors came from a man aged 70-80 years who had recovered from COVID-19.

J is TRBJ1-5 and V is TRBV27, with D possibly TRBD1 on 5 matching bases. The V end was cut by 4 bases, the J end by 7 bases, with 11 bases between. Germline V gives CDR1 MNHEY, CDR2 SMNVEV (reference sequence). This CDR3 is 13 amino acids long. For the CDR3, the DNA is TGTGCCAGCAGTTCACGGAGGGACCAGCCCCAGCATTTT. Amino acid sequence: CASSSRRDQPQHF.

This rearrangement joins TRBV11-3 to TRBJ2-3; 14 bases are a match to TRBD2. The CDR3 totals 18 residues. The V gene's germline CDR1 is SGHNT and CDR2 YENEEA. The V segment lost 4 bases and the J segment 2 bases; nucleotides outside the gene matches: 8. DNA for the CDR3: TGTGCCAGCAGCTCCGGGACTAGCGGGAGCGGCCTCACAGATACGCAGTATTTT. As protein: CASSSGTSGSGLTDTQYF.

The chain joins TRBV9 to TRBJ1-2; D possibly corresponds to TRBD1 (6 bases). The CDR3 is 15 amino acids. The germline V and J ends were trimmed by 0 bases and 0 bases, with 9 bases remaining between them. The germline gives CDR1 SGDLS, CDR2 YYNGEE. The CDR3 DNA is TGTGCCAGCAGCGTAGACGCAGGGGCTAACTATGGCTACACCTTC. It is translated as CASSVDAGANYGYTF. Full variable domain (missing parts from reference TRBV9 and TRBJ1-2): DSGVTQTPKHLITATGQRVTLRCSPRSGDLSVYWYQQSLDQGLQFLIQYYNGEERAKGNILERFSAQQFPDLHSELNLSSLELGDSALYFCASSVDAGANYGYTFGSGTRLTVV.

J is TRBJ2-3 and V is TRBV25-1; a weak D match, TRBD1 (6 bases). With 7 bases removed from V and 4 bases from J, the gap between germline ends came to 15 bases. The CDR3 covers 14 residues. CDR1 and CDR2 from the germline V gene are MGHDK and SYGVNS. This CDR3 reads CASTSVGGADTQYF. The DNA for the CDR3 is TGTGCCAGCACCTCAGTAGGGGGTGCAGATACGCAGTATTTT.

This chain joins TRBV5-1 and TRBJ2-5, with 12 bases identical to TRBD2. With V trimmed by 0 bases and J by 5 bases, 5 bases remained unmatched. CDR3 length: 16 residues. CDR1 is SGHRS and CDR2 is YFSETQ in the germline V gene. The CDR3 reads CASSLVPTSGSETQYF. The CDR3 DNA is TGCGCCAGCAGCTTGGTTCCGACTAGCGGGAGTGAGACCCAGTACTTC.

The rearrangement links TRBV18 to TRBJ1-1; 7 nucleotides agree with TRBD1. CDR1 is KGHSH, CDR2 LQKENI, per germline. Trimming at V came to 1 base and at J to 8 bases, leaving 1 base not matched to a gene. The CDR3 sequence is 12 residues long. The CDR3 region is CASSPQQGEAFF. The CDR3, as DNA: TGTGCCAGCTCACCACAACAGGGGGAAGCTTTCTTT.

This chain uses TRBV5-1 with TRBJ2-1; 9 nucleotides match TRBD2. The junction had 11 bases not matched to a gene; V was cut back by 8 bases and J by 8 bases. Germline lookup yields CDR1 SGHRS and CDR2 YFSETQ. CDR3 length: 14 residues. The DNA of the CDR3 is TGCGCCAGTTCAGCGGATCCTAGCGGGGATGAGCAGTTCTTC. Its protein product is CASSADPSGDEQFF.

The rearrangement joins TRBV28 to TRBJ1-2; TRBD1 might be the D (5 bases). The CDR3 is 13 amino acids. Germline V CDR1 and CDR2: MDHEN, SYDVKM. V was cut by 6 bases and J by 3 bases, with 11 bases left in between. The CDR3 region has the DNA TGTGCCAGCAGGGTAGGGGCCGACTATGGCTACACCTTC. Translated: CASRVGADYGYTF.

With regard to this clone: The sample contains more than one DNA sequence encoding this CDR3. The chain carries TRBV5-4 and TRBJ1-2; 7 bases match TRBD1. The V gene's germline CDR1 is SGHNT and CDR2 YYREEE (reference sequence). Unmatched junction bases numbered 0, after V lost 2 bases and J lost 2 bases. CDR3 length: 13 amino acids. The CDR3 protein is CASSLQGNYGYTF. CDR3 sequence (DNA): TGTGCCAGCAGCTTACAGGGGAACTATGGCTACACCTTC.

The chain joins TRBV6-5 to TRBJ2-2; 12 bases line up with TRBD2. This CDR3 region has 15 residues. Per germline, CDR1 MNHEY and CDR2 SVGAGI. V lost 5 bases to trimming and J lost 5 bases; unmatched junction nucleotides: 3. The CDR3 bases are TGTGCCAGCAGTCTAGCGGGAGGGTTTACCGGGGAGCTGTTTTTT. Amino acids: CASSLAGGFTGELFF.

The V gene is TRBV5-8, the J gene TRBJ2-7; D call uncertain. Trimming left V 1 base short and J 3 bases short, with 5 bases between. The CDR3 covers 12 residues. The germline V gene has CDR1 SGHTS and CDR2 YDEGEE. CDR3 coding DNA: TGTGCCAGCAGCTTGATTCGCTACGAGCAGTACTTC. Its translation is CASSLIRYEQYF.

The V and J genes are TRBV29-1 and TRBJ2-6; D is unresolved. This CDR3 region has 14 residues. CDR1 is SQVTM and CDR2 is ANQGSEA in the germline V gene. Trimming took off 6 bases at V and 2 bases at J, with 11 bases between the two ends. DNA of the CDR3: TGCAGCGTAAAGGCGGTCACTGGGGCCAACGTCCTGACTTTC. Translating gives CSVKAVTGANVLTF.

The chain joins TRBV25-1 to TRBJ2-1; 7 nucleotides line up with TRBD2. The length of the CDR3 is 16 residues. Germline V gene data show CDR1 as MGHDK and CDR2 as SYGVNS. The V segment lost 0 bases and the J segment 6 bases; nucleotides outside the gene matches: 8. The CDR3 region has the DNA TGTGCCAGCAGTGAATATGGGGCGGGAGTGGTCAATGAGCAGTTCTTC. Protein: CASSEYGAGVVNEQFF.

The genes are TRBV7-9 and TRBJ2-7, with 8 bases aligning to TRBD2. V was clipped by 5 bases and J by 5 bases; unmatched bases: 5. The CDR3 consists of 13 residues. Germline V gives CDR1 SEHNR, CDR2 FQNEAQ (reference sequence). CDR3 bases: TGTGCCAGCAGCCAAGCGGGAGCGGACGAGCAGTACTTC. Its translation: CASSQAGADEQYF.

This clone has just one count. The chain is built from TRBV7-3 and TRBJ2-1, with D tentatively TRBD2 (6 bases). V was trimmed by 4 bases and J by 1 base, leaving 14 bases between them. The CDR3 totals 16 residues. Per germline, CDR1 SGHTA and CDR2 FQGTGA. The CDR3 region has the DNA TGTGCCAGCAGCTCGCGGGGTTCGTGGTCCTACAATGAGCAGTTCTTC. This sequence encodes CASSSRGSWSYNEQFF.

A single count supports this clone. The chain uses TRBV19 and TRBJ2-7; D not resolved. Germline CDR1 reads LNHDA; CDR2 reads SQIVND (reference sequence). V was trimmed by 3 bases and J by 0 bases, leaving 3 bases between them. This CDR3 is 12 amino acids long. The CDR3 sequence is CASSMASYEQYF. Here the CDR3 DNA reads TGTGCCAGTAGTATGGCCTCCTACGAGCAGTACTTC.

The rearrangement uses TRBV9 and TRBJ1-1; D is perhaps TRBD1 (5 bases). The V gene's germline CDR1 is SGDLS and CDR2 YYNGEE. The CDR3 consists of 15 residues. V gave up 0 bases and J gave up 1 base, with 10 bases separating them. Here the CDR3 reads CASSVVQATNTEAFF. CDR3 DNA sequence: TGTGCCAGCAGCGTAGTACAGGCGACGAACACTGAAGCTTTCTTT.

This rearrangement joins TRBV3-1 (or the pseudogene TRBV3-2) to TRBJ2-7; D perhaps matches TRBD2 (6 bases). Trimming took 3 bases from V and 9 from J, leaving 12 bases between them. CDR1 and CDR2 from the germline V gene are LGHDT and YNNKEL (reference sequence). The CDR3 has 12 residues. The CDR3 DNA reads TGTGCCAGCAGCCACGGGGAGGCCGGGCAGTACTTC. Its translation is CASSHGEAGQYF.

This clone was seen a few times. The chain links TRBV9 to TRBJ1-1, with D maybe TRBD1 (5 bases). The CDR3 covers 14 residues. From germline, CDR1 is SGDLS and CDR2 YYNGEE. V dropped 0 bases and J dropped 5 bases, with 11 bases sitting between them. As DNA, the CDR3 is TGTGCCAGCAGCGTAGTGGGAGGGGTGACTGAAGCTTTCTTT. Protein sequence: CASSVVGGVTEAFF.

This chain joins TRBV5-6 and TRBJ2-1, with unresolved D. Germline V gene sequence: CDR1 SGHDT, CDR2 YYEEEE. Trimming shortened V by 5 bases and J by 5 bases, and 5 bases separated the two germline ends. The CDR3 covers 11 residues. CDR3: CASSLNNEQFF. In DNA form, the CDR3 reads TGTGCCAGCAGTTTAAACAATGAGCAGTTCTTC.

The chain has TRBV28 and TRBJ2-3, with 9 bases identical to TRBD1. The CDR3 extends over 14 amino acids. V lost 6 bases and J lost 7; bases outside the gene matches: 8. The germline CDR1 and CDR2 sequences are MDHEN and SYDVKM. The CDR3 DNA is TGTGCCAGCAGCTCTACAGGGGGCGGTAATACGCAGTATTTT. It specifies CASSSTGGGNTQYF.

This chain connects TRBV6-5 to TRBJ1-1, with 8 positions matching TRBD1. This CDR3 contains 15 residues. The J segment lost 5 bases and the V segment lost 5 bases, leaving 10 bases of the junction unmatched. Germline CDR1 reads MNHEY; CDR2 reads SVGAGI. The DNA for the CDR3 is TGTGCCAGCAGTCCCGAACAGGGGGTACGGACTGAAGCTTTCTTT. Amino acid sequence: CASSPEQGVRTEAFF.

This chain uses TRBV18 with TRBJ1-1, with D maybe TRBD1 (5 bases). The CDR3 covers 15 residues. Germline assignment: CDR1 KGHSH and CDR2 LQKENI. V shed 2 bases and J shed 0 bases, with 10 bases lying between them. The CDR3 loop is CASSPMVGVNTEAFF. For the CDR3, the DNA is TGTGCCAGCTCACCAATGGTAGGGGTGAACACTGAAGCTTTCTTT.

V gene TRBV3-1 (or the pseudogene TRBV3-2) combines with J gene TRBJ1-2; the D is unclear. CDR1 and CDR2 (germline): LGHDT, YNNKEL (reference sequence). V lost 1 base and J 2 bases, leaving 17 bases between the germline ends. The CDR3 has 17 residues. CDR3 sequence: CASSQGFSPGSNYGYTF. Written as DNA, the CDR3 is TGTGCCAGCAGCCAAGGGTTCAGTCCGGGATCAAACTATGGCTACACCTTC.

The J gene is TRBJ1-2, the V gene TRBV3-1 (or the pseudogene TRBV3-2), with D uncertain. V shed 0 bases and J shed 6 bases, with 11 bases lying between them. The CDR3 has 14 residues. Germline-derived CDR1 and CDR2 are LGHDT and YNNKEL (reference sequence). CDR3 in DNA: TGTGCCAGCAGCCAAGATCAGTCCAGGAATGGCTACACCTTC. This gives the protein CASSQDQSRNGYTF.

The chain links TRBV5-1 to TRBJ2-2; possible D gene TRBD2, 6 bases. The germline CDR1 and CDR2 sequences are SGHRS and YFSETQ. Trimming shortened V by 0 bases and J by 8 bases, and 14 bases separated the two germline ends. The length of the CDR3 is 15 residues. The chain's CDR3 is CASSLDSGDRGELFF. The CDR3 region has the DNA TGCGCCAGCAGCTTGGATTCGGGGGATCGGGGGGAGCTGTTTTTT.

V usage is TRBV28 and J usage is TRBJ1-6; D is undetermined. Trimming left V 2 bases short and J 6 bases short, with 5 bases between. This CDR3 spans 13 amino acids. Germline loops: CDR1 MDHEN, CDR2 SYDVKM. The CDR3 DNA is TGTGCCAGCAGTTTAGCAGTTAATTCACCCCTCCACTTT. Its translation: CASSLAVNSPLHF. The entire variable domain, with the rest obtained from reference TRBV28 and TRBJ1-6, is as follows: DVKVTQSSRYLVKRTGEKVFLECVQDMDHENMFWYRQDPGLGLRLIYFSYDVKMKEKGDIPEGYSVSREKKERFSLILESASTNQTSMYLCASSLAVNSPLHFGNGTRLTVT.